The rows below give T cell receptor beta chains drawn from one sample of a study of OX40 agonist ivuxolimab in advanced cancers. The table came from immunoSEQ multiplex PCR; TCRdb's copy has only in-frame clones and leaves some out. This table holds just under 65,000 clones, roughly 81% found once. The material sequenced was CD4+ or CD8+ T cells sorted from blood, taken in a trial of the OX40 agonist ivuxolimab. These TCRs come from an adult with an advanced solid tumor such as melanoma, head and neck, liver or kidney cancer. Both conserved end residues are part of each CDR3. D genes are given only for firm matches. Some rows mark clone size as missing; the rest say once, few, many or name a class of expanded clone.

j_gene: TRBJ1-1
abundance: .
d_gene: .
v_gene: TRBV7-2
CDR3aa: CASSLIGAATEAFF
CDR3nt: TGTGCCAGCAGCTTAATAGGGGCGGCCACTGAAGCTTTCTTT

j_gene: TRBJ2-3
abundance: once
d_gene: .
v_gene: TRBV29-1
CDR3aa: CSVERPTTDTQYF
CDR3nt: TGCAGCGTTGAGAGGCCGACCACAGATACGCAGTATTTT

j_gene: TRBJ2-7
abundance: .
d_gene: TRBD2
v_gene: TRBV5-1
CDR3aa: CASSLLGLAAYEQYF
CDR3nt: TGCGCCAGCAGCTTGTTGGGACTAGCGGCGTACGAGCAGTACTTC

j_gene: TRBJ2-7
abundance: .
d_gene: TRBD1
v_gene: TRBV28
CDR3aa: CASSSGSGTDFYEQYF
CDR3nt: TGTGCCAGCAGTTCGGGCTCCGGGACAGACTTCTACGAGCAGTACTTC

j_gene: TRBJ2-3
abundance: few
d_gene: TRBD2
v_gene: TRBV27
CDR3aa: CASSYWGGSTDTQYF
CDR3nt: TGTGCCAGCAGTTACTGGGGAGGGAGCACAGATACGCAGTATTTT

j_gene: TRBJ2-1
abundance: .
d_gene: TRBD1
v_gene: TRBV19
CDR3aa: CASSWTGGSYNEQFF
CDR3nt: TGTGCCAGTAGTTGGACAGGGGGCTCCTACAATGAGCAGTTCTTC

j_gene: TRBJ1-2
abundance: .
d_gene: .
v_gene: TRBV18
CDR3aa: CASSPTGETNYGYTF
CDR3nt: TGTGCCAGCTCACCGACGGGAGAGACCAACTATGGCTACACCTTC

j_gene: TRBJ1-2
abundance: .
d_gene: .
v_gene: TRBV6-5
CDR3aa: CASSYRRVGYGYTF
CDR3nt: TGTGCCAGCAGTTACCGCAGGGTTGGGTATGGCTACACCTTC

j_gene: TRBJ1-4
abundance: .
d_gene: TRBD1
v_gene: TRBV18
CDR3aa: CASSLSTGLNEKLFF
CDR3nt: TGTGCCAGCTCACTGTCGACAGGGCTTAATGAAAAACTGTTTTTT

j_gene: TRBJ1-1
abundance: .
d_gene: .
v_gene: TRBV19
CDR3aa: CASRVREGNTEAFF
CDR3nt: TGTGCCAGTAGGGTGCGAGAGGGGAACACTGAAGCTTTCTTT

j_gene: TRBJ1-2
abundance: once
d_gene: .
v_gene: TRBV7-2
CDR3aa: CASSLDWDYGYTF
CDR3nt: TGTGCCAGCAGCTTAGATTGGGATTATGGCTACACCTTC

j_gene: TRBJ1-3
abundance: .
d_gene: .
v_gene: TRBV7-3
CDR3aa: CASSSEPGNTIYF
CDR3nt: TGTGCCAGCAGCTCGGAACCGGGAAACACCATATATTTT

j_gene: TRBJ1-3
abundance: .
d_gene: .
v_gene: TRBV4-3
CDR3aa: CASSPVASGNTIYF
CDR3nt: TGCGCCAGCAGCCCCGTCGCTTCTGGAAACACCATATATTTT

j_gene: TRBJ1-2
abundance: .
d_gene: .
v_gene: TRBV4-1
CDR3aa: CASSLPGEGANYGYTF
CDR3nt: TGCGCCAGCAGCCTCCCAGGGGAAGGTGCTAACTATGGCTACACCTTC

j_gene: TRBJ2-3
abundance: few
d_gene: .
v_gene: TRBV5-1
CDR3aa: CASSNTDTQYF
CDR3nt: TGCGCCAGCTCAAACACAGATACGCAGTATTTT

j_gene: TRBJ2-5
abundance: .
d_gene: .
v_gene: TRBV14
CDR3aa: CASSQRKGYQETQYF
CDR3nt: TGTGCCAGCAGCCAAAGGAAGGGTTACCAAGAGACCCAGTACTTC

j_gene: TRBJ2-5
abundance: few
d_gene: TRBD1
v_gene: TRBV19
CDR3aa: CASSRTGQETQYF
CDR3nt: TGTGCCAGTAGCCGGACAGGACAAGAGACCCAGTACTTC

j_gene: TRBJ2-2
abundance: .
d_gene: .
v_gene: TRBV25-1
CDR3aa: CASRELGELFF
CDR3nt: TGTGCCAGCAGGGAGCTCGGGGAGCTGTTTTTT

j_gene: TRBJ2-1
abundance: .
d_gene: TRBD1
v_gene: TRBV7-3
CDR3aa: CASSSRTGEGNEQFF
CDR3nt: TGTGCCAGCAGCTCACGGACAGGCGAGGGGAATGAGCAGTTCTTC

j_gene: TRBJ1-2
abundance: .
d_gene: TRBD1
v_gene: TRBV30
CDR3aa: CAWTYRDRENYGYTF
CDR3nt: TGTGCCTGGACCTATAGGGACAGAGAAAACTATGGCTACACCTTC

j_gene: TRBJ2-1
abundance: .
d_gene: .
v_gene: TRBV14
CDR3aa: CASSQSAGLYVNEQFF
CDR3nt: TGTGCCAGCAGCCAATCAGCCGGTTTATACGTAAATGAGCAGTTCTTC

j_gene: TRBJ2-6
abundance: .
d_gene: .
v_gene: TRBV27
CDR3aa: CASSLDSGANVLTF
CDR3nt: TGTGCCAGCAGTTTAGACTCTGGGGCCAACGTCCTGACTTTC

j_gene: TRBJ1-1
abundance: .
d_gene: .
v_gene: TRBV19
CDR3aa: CASSDRAEAFF
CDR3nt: TGTGCCAGTAGTGACAGAGCTGAAGCTTTCTTT

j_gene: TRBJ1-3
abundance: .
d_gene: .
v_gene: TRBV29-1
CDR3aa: CSVAGLPSSGNTIYF
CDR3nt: TGCAGCGTGGCGGGACTGCCGAGCTCTGGAAACACCATATATTTT

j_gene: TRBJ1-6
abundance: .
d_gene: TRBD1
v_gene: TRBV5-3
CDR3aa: CASSYWTGGRSPLHF
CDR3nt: TGTGCCAGCAGCTATTGGACAGGGGGAAGGTCACCCCTCCACTTT

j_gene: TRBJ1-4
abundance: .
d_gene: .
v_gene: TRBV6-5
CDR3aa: CASSLPGPNEKLFF
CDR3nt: TGTGCCAGCAGTCTGCCGGGACCGAATGAAAAACTGTTTTTT

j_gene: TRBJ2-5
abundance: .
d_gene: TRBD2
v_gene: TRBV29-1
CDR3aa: CSVGGGRETQYF
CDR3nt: TGCAGCGTTGGGGGGGGTCGAGAGACCCAGTACTTC

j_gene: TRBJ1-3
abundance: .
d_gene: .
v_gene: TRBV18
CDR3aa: CASSPMSQSSGNTIYF
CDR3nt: TGTGCCAGCTCACCCATGTCACAGAGCTCTGGAAACACCATATATTTT

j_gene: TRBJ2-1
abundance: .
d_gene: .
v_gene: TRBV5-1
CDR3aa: CASSWTADNEQFF
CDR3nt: TGCGCCAGCAGCTGGACGGCCGACAATGAGCAGTTCTTC

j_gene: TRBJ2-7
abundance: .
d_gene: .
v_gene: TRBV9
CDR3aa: CASSVGGASSYEQYF
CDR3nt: TGTGCCAGCAGCGTAGGCGGGGCGAGCTCCTACGAGCAGTACTTC

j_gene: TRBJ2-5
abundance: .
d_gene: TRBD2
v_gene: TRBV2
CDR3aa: CASKSGTNQETQYF
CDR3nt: TGTGCCAGCAAGAGCGGGACCAACCAAGAGACCCAGTACTTC

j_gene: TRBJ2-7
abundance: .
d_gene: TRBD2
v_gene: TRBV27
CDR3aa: CASSWGVRGGLVYEQYF
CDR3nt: TGTGCCAGCAGTTGGGGTGTCCGGGGGGGGCTTGTCTACGAGCAGTACTTC

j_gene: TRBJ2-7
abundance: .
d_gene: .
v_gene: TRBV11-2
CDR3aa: CASSLDTLTGQNYSYEQYF
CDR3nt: TGTGCCAGCAGCTTAGATACCTTAACCGGACAAAACTACTCCTACGAGCAGTACTTC

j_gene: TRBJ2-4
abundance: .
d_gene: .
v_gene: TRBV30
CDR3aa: CAWSVLRTDKTQNIQYF
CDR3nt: TGTGCCTGGAGTGTACTACGGACCGATAAAACTCAAAACATTCAGTACTTC

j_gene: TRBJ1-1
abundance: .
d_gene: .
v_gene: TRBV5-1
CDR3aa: CASGWAVNTEAFF
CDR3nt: TGCGCCAGCGGTTGGGCCGTGAACACTGAAGCTTTCTTT

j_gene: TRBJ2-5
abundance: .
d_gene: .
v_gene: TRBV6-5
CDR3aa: CASWDGQETQYF
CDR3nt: TGTGCCAGCTGGGACGGACAAGAGACCCAGTACTTC

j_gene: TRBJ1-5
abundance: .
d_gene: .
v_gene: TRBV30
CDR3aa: CAWSGGRNNQPQHF
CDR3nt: TGTGCCTGGAGTGGGGGACGCAACAATCAGCCCCAGCATTTT

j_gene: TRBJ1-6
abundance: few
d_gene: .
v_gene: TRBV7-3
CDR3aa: CASSLGAGANSPLHF
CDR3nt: TGTGCCAGCAGCTTAGGGGCAGGGGCTAATTCACCCCTCCACTTT

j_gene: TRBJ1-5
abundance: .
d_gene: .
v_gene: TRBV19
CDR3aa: CASSILTANQPQHF
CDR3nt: TGTGCCAGTAGTATATTGACAGCTAATCAGCCCCAGCATTTT

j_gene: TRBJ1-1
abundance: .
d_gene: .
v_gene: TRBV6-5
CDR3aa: CASSTRGIEAFF
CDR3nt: TGTGCCAGCAGTACCAGAGGGATTGAAGCTTTCTTT

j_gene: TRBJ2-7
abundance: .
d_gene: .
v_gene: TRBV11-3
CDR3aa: CASSARDRRYEQYF
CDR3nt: TGTGCCAGCAGCGCAAGGGACCGACGATACGAGCAGTACTTC